This T cell receptor beta chain was captured in a study of T cell responses to AZD1222 COVID-19 vaccine. Findings of the study overall: Spike-specific TCR breadth rose after two AZD1222 doses, and depth rose as well. Spike-wide coverage was observed for vaccine-associated CD4 TCRs, with dominant responses at 160-218 and 743-854.

Germline CDR1 is SGHAT and CDR2 is FQDESV (reference sequence). The CDR3 contains 13 residues. Trimming stripped 3 bases from V and 5 bases from J, with 9 bases between. A remark on this clone: Its antigen is currently unknown.

Recipients boosted at about 4 weeks or about 12 weeks are pooled. TCRdb's table, derived via immunoSEQ multiplex PCR, lists solely in-frame clones and lacks some. Of 50,000 to 65,000 clones in the sample, roughly 90% were seen once. The sample consisted of peripheral blood, taken 28 days after the second AZD1222 dose. This sequence was found in an adult who received the AZD1222 COVID-19 vaccine. The J gene is TRBJ2-3, the V gene TRBV11-1, with D possibly being TRBD1 (5 bases). The CDR3 nucleotides are TGTGCCAGCAGCTTCCAAGGGGAAGATACGCAGTATTTT. Its protein product is CASSFQGEDTQYF.